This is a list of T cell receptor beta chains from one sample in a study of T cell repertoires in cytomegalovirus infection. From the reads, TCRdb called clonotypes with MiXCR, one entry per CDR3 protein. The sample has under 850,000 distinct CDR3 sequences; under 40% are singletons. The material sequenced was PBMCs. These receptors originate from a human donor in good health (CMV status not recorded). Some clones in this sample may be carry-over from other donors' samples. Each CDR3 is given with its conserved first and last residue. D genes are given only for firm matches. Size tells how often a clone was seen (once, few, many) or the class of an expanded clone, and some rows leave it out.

DNA: TGTGCCATCAGTGAGTCGAACCGAGGTCTAGCTTTCTTT; CDR3: CAISESNRGLAFF; J: TRBJ1-1; D: -; V: TRBV10-3; size: few
DNA: TGTGCCAGCAGCGAGGCGGCTGGAGCTTTCTTT; CDR3: CASSEAAGAFF; J: TRBJ1-1; D: -; V: TRBV7-9; size: many
DNA: TGTGCCACCAGCAGAGATGTACGGGGAGATACGCAGTATTTT; CDR3: CATSRDVRGDTQYF; J: TRBJ2-3; D: -; V: TRBV15; size: once
DNA: TGTGCCAGCAGGGAAACGGACAGGGCTCTCTATGGCTACACCTTC; CDR3: CASRETDRALYGYTF; J: TRBJ1-2; D: TRBD1; V: TRBV28; size: -
DNA: TGTGCCAGTAGTATTCCCCCCGGGGGGGAGCTGTTTTTT; CDR3: CASSIPPGGELFF; J: TRBJ2-2; D: -; V: TRBV19; size: -
DNA: TGCGCCAGCAGCTTCACCGGGACCCCGCAAGCCTACGAGCAGTACTTC; CDR3: CASSFTGTPQAYEQYF; J: TRBJ2-7; D: -; V: TRBV5-1; size: -
DNA: TGCAGTGCTCGGGGGACCGACGAGGGGACCCAGTACTTC; CDR3: CSARGTDEGTQYF; J: TRBJ2-5; D: -; V: TRBV20-1; size: -
DNA: TGCGCCAGCAGTGAGTCGTTGGGAATTGGGGGCTACACCTTC; CDR3: CASSESLGIGGYTF; J: TRBJ1-2; D: -; V: TRBV10-2; size: -
DNA: TGTGCCAGTAGTGGATACGGGACAACGAACACTGAAGCTTTCTTT; CDR3: CASSGYGTTNTEAFF; J: TRBJ1-1; D: -; V: TRBV19; size: -
DNA: TGTGCCAGCAGCTTCCGCGCTGACGGGGAGCTGTTTTTT; CDR3: CASSFRADGELFF; J: TRBJ2-2; D: -; V: TRBV11-2; size: -
DNA: TGTGCCAGCAGAGCATCGATGGGGACCGAAGAGACCCAGTACTTC; CDR3: CASRASMGTEETQYF; J: TRBJ2-5; D: -; V: TRBV6-8; size: few
DNA: TGTGCCAGCCACAGAGAGGCGCCGATTGGAAACACCATATATTTT; CDR3: CASHREAPIGNTIYF; J: TRBJ1-3; D: -; V: TRBV6-6; size: -
DNA: TGTGCCAGCAGCTTAGGGCCCCTTGGACGGAACAATGAGCAGTTCTTC; CDR3: CASSLGPLGRNNEQFF; J: TRBJ2-1; D: -; V: TRBV7-2; size: many
DNA: TGCAGTGGGGGACAGGGCATCAATGAGCAGTTCTTC; CDR3: CSGGQGINEQFF; J: TRBJ2-1; D: TRBD1; V: TRBV20-1; size: -
DNA: TGCAGTGCTAGCCACAGGGCTGGAAACACCATATATTTT; CDR3: CSASHRAGNTIYF; J: TRBJ1-3; D: -; V: TRBV20-1; size: few
DNA: TGCGCCAGCAGCCCACCCCCGTGGGAGCTTAGCACTGAAGCTTTCTTT; CDR3: CASSPPPWELSTEAFF; J: TRBJ1-1; D: -; V: TRBV5-1; size: -
DNA: TGTGCCAGCAGTTTTCTCGTGGCAGGGGGCCGGCGGAATAATTCACCCCTCCACTTT; CDR3: CASSFLVAGGRRNNSPLHF; J: TRBJ1-6; D: TRBD1; V: TRBV28; size: few
DNA: TGTGCCAGCAGTACAACTAAAGGACAGGTGTTGGCCGAGCAGTACTTC; CDR3: CASSTTKGQVLAEQYF; J: TRBJ2-7; D: TRBD1; V: TRBV6-6; size: once
DNA: TGCAGTGCTAGAGAACCCCGGGGGCTAGCGGGGGACTCCTACGAGCAGTACTTC; CDR3: CSAREPRGLAGDSYEQYF; J: TRBJ2-7; D: TRBD2; V: TRBV20-1; size: -
DNA: TGTGCCACCAGCAGAACCCGCGGCGGGGGGGCAGGTGAGCAGTTCTTC; CDR3: CATSRTRGGGAGEQFF; J: TRBJ2-1; D: TRBD2; V: TRBV15; size: -
DNA: TGTGCCAGCAGTGAAGATCTGGGGGGGACTGAAGCTTTCTTT; CDR3: CASSEDLGGTEAFF; J: TRBJ1-1; D: -; V: TRBV6-1; size: -
DNA: TGTGCCAGCAGTTACTCGAAATCGGGGTTATACCCTGAAAAACTGTTTTTT; CDR3: CASSYSKSGLYPEKLFF; J: TRBJ1-4; D: -; V: TRBV6-5; size: many
DNA: TGTGCCAGCAGTTTAAAGATCATGAACACTGAAGCTTTCTTT; CDR3: CASSLKIMNTEAFF; J: TRBJ1-1; D: -; V: TRBV12-3/TRBV12-4; size: few
DNA: TGTGCCCGCAGTTACCAGAGCTCCTACGAGCAGTACTTC; CDR3: CARSYQSSYEQYF; J: TRBJ2-7; D: -; V: TRBV6-2/TRBV6-3; size: -
DNA: TGTGCCAGCAGCTTAGGTATCCTGGGACGGACCTACGAGCAGTACTTC; CDR3: CASSLGILGRTYEQYF; J: TRBJ2-7; D: -; V: TRBV11-2; size: -
DNA: TGTGCCAGTAGTATGCAGGTTATTGGGGCCAACGTCCTGACTTTC; CDR3: CASSMQVIGANVLTF; J: TRBJ2-6; D: -; V: TRBV19; size: -
DNA: TGCGCCAGCAGCCCGGGGGACAAGGTCTCCTACGAGCAGTACTTC; CDR3: CASSPGDKVSYEQYF; J: TRBJ2-7; D: -; V: TRBV5-1; size: -
DNA: TGTGCCAGCAGCCACTCGACAGGAGCTAACTATGGCTACACCTTC; CDR3: CASSHSTGANYGYTF; J: TRBJ1-2; D: -; V: TRBV7-6; size: -
DNA: TGTGCCAGCAGCTTAGCGCAGGGATCCGCAGATACGCAGTATTTT; CDR3: CASSLAQGSADTQYF; J: TRBJ2-3; D: -; V: TRBV7-8; size: many
DNA: TGTGCCAGCAGTTTCGGACAGTTCCTCTATGGCTACACCTTC; CDR3: CASSFGQFLYGYTF; J: TRBJ1-2; D: -; V: TRBV6-5; size: -
DNA: TGTGCCATCAGTGACGCCGGGACAGGGGGAGAGACCCAGTACTTC; CDR3: CAISDAGTGGETQYF; J: TRBJ2-5; D: TRBD1; V: TRBV10-3; size: -
DNA: TGTGCCAGCAGTCCTCAGCGGGGGGCAACCTCCTACAATGAGCAGTTCTTC; CDR3: CASSPQRGATSYNEQFF; J: TRBJ2-1; D: TRBD2; V: TRBV12-3/TRBV12-4; size: -
DNA: TGTGCCAGCAGTTTAACGGGACACCTCACAGATACGCAGTATTTT; CDR3: CASSLTGHLTDTQYF; J: TRBJ2-3; D: -; V: TRBV6-2/TRBV6-3; size: -
DNA: TGTGCCAGCAGCTTAAAGGGGAGTGGGGGGGTCGGTTCACACCTCCACTTT; CDR3: CASSLKGSGGVGSHLHF; J: TRBJ1-6; D: -; V: TRBV7-8; size: -
DNA: TGTGCCAGCAGCTTAGTGGTGGGAGATACGCAGTATTTT; CDR3: CASSLVVGDTQYF; J: TRBJ2-3; D: -; V: TRBV7-2; size: many
DNA: TGTGCCAGCAAGGAGGGCCAAGGGCAGCCCCAGCATTTT; CDR3: CASKEGQGQPQHF; J: TRBJ1-5; D: -; V: TRBV2; size: -
DNA: TGTGCCACCGGGGTCTTACTCGGTGGGGCCAACGTCCTGACTTTC; CDR3: CATGVLLGGANVLTF; J: TRBJ2-6; D: -; V: TRBV19; size: many
DNA: TGCGCCAGCAGCCAACACACTGGCGGGGAGCTGTTTTTT; CDR3: CASSQHTGGELFF; J: TRBJ2-2; D: -; V: TRBV5-1; size: -
DNA: TGTGCCAGCAGCCGTCCGGGCGGGGAAAAACTGTTTTTT; CDR3: CASSRPGGEKLFF; J: TRBJ1-4; D: -; V: TRBV7-9; size: few
DNA: TGTGCCAGCAGCTATAGGGGGCAGGAAAAACTGTTTTTT; CDR3: CASSYRGQEKLFF; J: TRBJ1-4; D: TRBD1; V: TRBV12-3/TRBV12-4; size: many
DNA: TGTGCCAGCAGTCCGCTACAGGGGACCCAAGAGACCCAGTACTTC; CDR3: CASSPLQGTQETQYF; J: TRBJ2-5; D: TRBD1; V: TRBV27; size: -
DNA: TGTGCCAGCAGCTTAGTTCCTAGCATAGGGCAAGAGACCCAGTACTTC; CDR3: CASSLVPSIGQETQYF; J: TRBJ2-5; D: -; V: TRBV7-9; size: -
DNA: TGTGCCAGCAGTTTACACGGACGGGGGGGGACCAGGACCCAGTCCTTC; CDR3: CASSLHGRGGTRTQSF; J: TRBJ2-5; D: TRBD2; V: TRBV12-3/TRBV12-4; size: -
DNA: TGTGCCAGCAGCGCCAACTCTGGAAACACCATATATTTT; CDR3: CASSANSGNTIYF; J: TRBJ1-3; D: -; V: TRBV11-2; size: many
DNA: TGTGCCAGCGAAACCTACGGGACAGGGCCGATCTACAATGAGCAGTTCTTC; CDR3: CASETYGTGPIYNEQFF; J: TRBJ2-1; D: TRBD1; V: TRBV7-4; size: once
DNA: TGTGCCATCAGTGAAAGGGGGTTCGCCTACAATGAGCAGTTCTTC; CDR3: CAISERGFAYNEQFF; J: TRBJ2-1; D: -; V: TRBV10-3; size: -
DNA: TGTGCCAGCAGCGCTTATAACCGGGACCGACTAAATTCACCCCTCCACTTT; CDR3: CASSAYNRDRLNSPLHF; J: TRBJ1-6; D: -; V: TRBV7-8; size: few
DNA: TGTGCCAGCAGTGAAGTGGGCGACGGGACCCAGTACTTC; CDR3: CASSEVGDGTQYF; J: TRBJ2-5; D: -; V: TRBV2; size: -
DNA: TGTGCCAGCAGCTGGGACGGGGAGAATCAGCCCCAGCATTTT; CDR3: CASSWDGENQPQHF; J: TRBJ1-5; D: -; V: TRBV7-6; size: few
DNA: TGCAGCCACCGACCCGGGACAGAACATCCATTATACAATGAGCAGTTCTTC; CDR3: CSHRPGTEHPLYNEQFF; J: TRBJ2-1; D: TRBD1; V: TRBV29-1; size: -
DNA: TGTGCCAGCAGCTTAGTTCAGGACGTCGATACGCAGTATTTT; CDR3: CASSLVQDVDTQYF; J: TRBJ2-3; D: -; V: TRBV7-9; size: -
DNA: TGTGCCACCAGTGATTCTCCCCGCGGGGGGCGATCAACACCACTTTACAATGAGCAGTTCTTC; CDR3: CATSDSPRGGRSTPLYNEQFF; J: TRBJ2-1; D: TRBD2; V: TRBV24-1; size: -